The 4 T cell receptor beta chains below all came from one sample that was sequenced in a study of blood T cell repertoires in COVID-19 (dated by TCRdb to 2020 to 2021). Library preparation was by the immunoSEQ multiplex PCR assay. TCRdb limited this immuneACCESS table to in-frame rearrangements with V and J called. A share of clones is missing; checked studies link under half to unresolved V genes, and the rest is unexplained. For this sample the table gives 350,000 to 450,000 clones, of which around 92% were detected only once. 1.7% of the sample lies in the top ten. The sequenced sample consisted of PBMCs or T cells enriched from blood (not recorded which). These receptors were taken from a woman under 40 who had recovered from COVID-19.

DNA of the CDR3: TGTGCCAGCAGCTTAATACAGGGGTGGACTGAAGCTTTCTTT. It encodes CASSLIQGWTEAFF. J is TRBJ1-1 and V is TRBV11-2, with 7 bases matching TRBD1. V was clipped by 2 bases and J by 5 bases; unmatched bases: 5. Germline V gene lookup returns CDR1 SGHAT and CDR2 FQNNGV. This CDR3 contains 14 residues. The whole variable domain, remainder taken from reference TRBV11-2 and TRBJ1-1, is EAGVAQSPRYKIIEKRQSVAFWCNPISGHATLYWYQQILGQGPKLLIQFQNNGVVDDSQLPKDRFSAERLKGVDSTLKIQPAKLEDSAVYLCASSLIQGWTEAFFGQGTRLTVV.

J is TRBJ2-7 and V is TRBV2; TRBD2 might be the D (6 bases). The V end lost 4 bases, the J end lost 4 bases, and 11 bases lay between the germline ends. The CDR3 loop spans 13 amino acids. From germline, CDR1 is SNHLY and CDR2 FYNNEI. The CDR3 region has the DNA TGTGCCAGCAGTGGGCGGGGTAGGTACGAGCAGTACTTC. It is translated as CASSGRGRYEQYF.

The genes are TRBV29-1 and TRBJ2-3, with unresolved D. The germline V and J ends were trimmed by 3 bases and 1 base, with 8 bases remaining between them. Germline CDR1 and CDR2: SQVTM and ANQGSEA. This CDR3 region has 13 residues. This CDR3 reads CSVDPTGTDTQYF. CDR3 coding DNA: TGCAGCGTTGACCCGACTGGCACAGATACGCAGTATTTT.

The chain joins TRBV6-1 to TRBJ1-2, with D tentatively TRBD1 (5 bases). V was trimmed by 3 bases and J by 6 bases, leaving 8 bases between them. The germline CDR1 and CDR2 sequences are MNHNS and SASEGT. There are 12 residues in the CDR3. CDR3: CASSDRANGYTF. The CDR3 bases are TGTGCCAGCAGTGACAGGGCCAATGGCTACACCTTC.